These 24 T cell receptor beta chains were all obtained from the same sample, sequenced in a study of blood T cell repertoires in COVID-19. Libraries were prepared by immunoSEQ multiplex PCR; TCRdb keeps only in-frame clonotypes and omits some of them. This sample has a few hundred thousand clones, with 89% found just once. Sequenced sample: peripheral blood. Receptor source: a man aged 18 to 29 who had recovered from COVID-19.

The chain has TRBV5-5 and TRBJ1-6; D not resolved. Germline V gene data show CDR1 as SGHKS and CDR2 as YYEKEE (reference sequence). Trimming removed 1 base from V and 5 bases from J, with 13 bases in between. This CDR3 has 16 amino acids. CDR3: CASSLQTVLNNSPLHF. The CDR3 region has the DNA TGTGCCAGCAGCTTGCAAACAGTACTCAATAATTCACCCCTCCACTTT.

The genes are TRBV5-1 and TRBJ2-5; TRBD2 matches at 14 bases. The ends lost 4 bases at V and 4 bases at J; junction bases unmatched: 9. This CDR3 has 17 amino acids. Per germline, CDR1 SGHRS and CDR2 YFSETQ. The CDR3 region is CASSGGGLAGGPETQYF. The DNA of the CDR3 is TGCGCCAGCAGCGGGGGAGGACTAGCGGGAGGCCCAGAGACCCAGTACTTC.

The CDR3 DNA is TGTGCCAGCAGCCTGTTTGACAGTCTCACTGAAGCTTTCTTT. Protein sequence: CASSLFDSLTEAFF. The V call is TRBV14, the J call TRBJ1-1, with D possibly being TRBD1 (5 bases). Trimming cost V 4 bases and J 4 bases, with 13 bases left between them. This CDR3 is 14 amino acids long. Germline V gene lookup returns CDR1 SGHDN and CDR2 FVKESK.

As regards this clone: Other nucleotide sequences from this sample produce the same CDR3. For the CDR3, the DNA is TGTGCCAGTAGTACCCAGGGGAACACTGAAGCTTTCTTT. Translation: CASSTQGNTEAFF. This sequence joins TRBV19 and TRBJ1-1; weak D call: TRBD1 (5 bases). Germline loops: CDR1 LNHDA, CDR2 SQIVND (reference sequence). This CDR3 region has 13 residues. V shed 4 bases and J shed 1 base, with 7 bases lying between them.

The J gene is TRBJ1-4, the V gene TRBV19; D remains unclear. V lost 6 bases and J 1 base, leaving 9 bases between the germline ends. The CDR3 extends over 14 amino acids. Germline V gene lookup returns CDR1 LNHDA and CDR2 SQIVND (reference sequence). The CDR3: CASRIGGTNEKLFF. The CDR3 DNA sequence: TGTGCCAGTAGAATCGGAGGAACTAATGAAAAACTGTTTTTT. Complete variable domain (other parts from reference TRBV19 and TRBJ1-4): DGGITQSPKYLFRKEGQNVTLSCEQNLNHDAMYWYRQDPGQGLRLIYYSQIVNDFQKGDIAEGYSVSREKKESFPLTVTSAQKNPTAFYLCASRIGGTNEKLFFGSGTQLSVL.

This clone has just one count. Here the CDR3 DNA reads TGTGCCAGCAGTTTGACGGGAGGGCCCTCCTACGAGCAGTACTTC. It is translated as CASSLTGGPSYEQYF. J is TRBJ2-7 and V is TRBV27; the match to TRBD2 covers 8 bases. The germline CDR1 and CDR2 sequences are MNHEY and SMNVEV (reference sequence). V shed 3 bases, J shed 0 bases, and the junction held 4 bases outside the gene matches. The CDR3 has 15 amino acids.

J is TRBJ2-7 and V is TRBV19; perhaps TRBD2 as D (6 bases). V lost 1 base and J 3 bases, leaving 7 bases between the germline ends. Germline V gene sequence: CDR1 LNHDA, CDR2 SQIVND (reference sequence). The CDR3 is made up of 13 amino acids. The CDR3 DNA follows: TGTGCCAGTAGTATAGCGGACTACTACGAGCAGTACTTC. Translating gives CASSIADYYEQYF. Complete variable domain (other parts from reference TRBV19 and TRBJ2-7): DGGITQSPKYLFRKEGQNVTLSCEQNLNHDAMYWYRQDPGQGLRLIYYSQIVNDFQKGDIAEGYSVSREKKESFPLTVTSAQKNPTAFYLCASSIADYYEQYFGPGTRLTVT.

V is TRBV13 and J is TRBJ2-1, with 8 bases aligning to TRBD1. The CDR3 is 15 amino acids. V lost 4 bases and J lost 9; bases outside the gene matches: 11. The germline V gene has CDR1 PRHDT and CDR2 FYEKMQ (reference sequence). CDR3 sequence reads: CASSSPPQGEVEQFF. DNA for the CDR3: TGTGCCAGCAGCTCACCCCCACAGGGGGAGGTTGAGCAGTTCTTC.

CDR3: CAISERTSGRALEQFF. For the CDR3, the DNA is TGTGCCATCAGTGAACGGACTAGCGGGAGGGCCCTTGAGCAGTTCTTC. The rearrangement links TRBV10-3 to TRBJ2-1; 15 nucleotides align to TRBD2. The V segment lost 3 bases and the J segment 9 bases; nucleotides outside the gene matches: 6. Germline CDR1 reads ENHRY; CDR2 reads SYGVKD. The length of the CDR3 is 16 residues.

This clone is a singleton in its sample. J is TRBJ1-2 and V is TRBV5-8; weak D call: TRBD1 (5 bases). CDR3 length equals 11 residues. Germline V CDR1 and CDR2: SGHTS, YDEGEE. The V end was cut by 7 bases, the J end by 8 bases, with 12 bases between. In nucleotides, the CDR3 is TGTGCCAGCGGCAGGGTAGACGGCTACACCTTC. Translation gives CASGRVDGYTF.

The rearrangement links TRBV7-2 to TRBJ2-2, with D tentatively TRBD2 (6 bases). The CDR3 totals 16 residues. CDR1 is SGHTA, CDR2 FQGNSA, per germline. Trimming took off 5 bases at V and 2 bases at J, with 15 bases between the two ends. CDR3 coding DNA: TGTGCCAGCAGCAGGGGACTGTCCTTAAACACCGGGGAGCTGTTTTTT. Translation: CASSRGLSLNTGELFF.

The chain uses TRBV15 and TRBJ2-5; possible D gene TRBD2, 6 bases. This CDR3 has 14 amino acids. CDR1 is LNHNV, CDR2 YYDKDF, per germline (reference sequence). V dropped 0 bases and J dropped 5 bases, with 10 bases sitting between them. The CDR3 DNA reads TGTGCCACCAGCAGAGATATTGGGGGGGAGACCCAGTACTTC. Translating gives CATSRDIGGETQYF.

The CDR3 region is CASSYPVGTEAFF. CDR3 sequence (DNA): TGTGCCAGCAGCTACCCGGTCGGCACTGAAGCTTTCTTT. The V call is TRBV7-2, the J call TRBJ1-1; D not certain. This CDR3 contains 13 residues. In germline, CDR1 is SGHTA, CDR2 FQGNSA. Trimming stripped 4 bases from V and 4 bases from J, with 10 bases between.

The rearrangement uses TRBV10-3 and TRBJ2-3, with TRBD2 matching 10 bases. Germline loops: CDR1 ENHRY, CDR2 SYGVKD. This CDR3 spans 15 amino acids. Germline trimming cut 0 bases from V and 4 bases from J; bases unmatched to any gene: 1. The CDR3 reads CAISESAGGPDTQYF. The DNA for the CDR3 is TGTGCCATCAGTGAGTCAGCGGGAGGGCCAGATACGCAGTATTTT.

This chain links TRBV23-1 with TRBJ1-5; D ambiguous. TRBV23-1 is an open reading frame, and its role is uncertain. Trimming took 0 bases from V and 7 from J, leaving 13 bases between them. The CDR3 totals 15 residues. In DNA, the CDR3 is TGCGCCAGCAGTCAATCGCGAGATCCAAGACAGCCCCAGCATTTT. Protein: CASSQSRDPRQPQHF.

The gene calls are TRBV7-8 and TRBJ1-5; 10 nucleotides agree with TRBD1. The CDR3 length is 15 residues. The junction had 1 base not matched to a gene; V was cut back by 1 base and J by 4 bases. The germline V gene encodes CDR1 SGHVS and CDR2 FQNEAQ. The CDR3 coding sequence is TGTGCCAGCAGCTTAGGGACAGGGGGTAATCAGCCCCAGCATTTT. Protein product: CASSLGTGGNQPQHF.

This chain connects TRBV7-2 to TRBJ1-2, with TRBD1 as a possible D gene (5 bases). The V end was cut by 1 base, the J end by 4 bases, with 13 bases between. Germline V lookup: CDR1 SGHTA, CDR2 FQGNSA. The CDR3 totals 15 residues. The CDR3, as DNA: TGTGCCAGCAGCTTAGTGGGGGGGAACGGCTATGGCTACACCTTC. It is translated as CASSLVGGNGYGYTF.

The V and J genes are TRBV18 and TRBJ2-6, with 13 bases fitting TRBD2. Per the germline V gene, CDR1 is KGHSH and CDR2 is LQKENI. After removal of 1 base from V and 3 bases from J, the junction contained 3 bases not matched to a gene. The length of the CDR3 is 18 residues. CDR3 region: CASSPRGLAGSGANVLTF. The CDR3 bases are TGTGCCAGCTCACCACGGGGACTAGCGGGAAGTGGGGCCAACGTCCTGACTTTC. Based on the CDR3 plus reference TRBV18 and TRBJ2-6, the full variable domain is NAGVMQNPRHLVRRRGQEARLRCSPMKGHSHVYWYRQLPEEGLKFMVYLQKENIIDESGMPKERFSAEFPKEGPSILRIQQVVRGDSAAYFCASSPRGLAGSGANVLTFGAGSRLTVL.

The rearrangement uses TRBV3-1 (or the pseudogene TRBV3-2) and TRBJ1-1, with 7 bases fitting TRBD1. The CDR3 runs 17 residues. CDR1 LGHDT and CDR2 YNNKEL come from the germline V gene (reference sequence). J was trimmed by 2 bases and V by 4 bases; bases with no gene match: 13. The CDR3 loop is CASSRNEQTGTNTEAFF. DNA for the CDR3: TGTGCCAGCAGCCGAAACGAACAGACAGGGACCAACACTGAAGCTTTCTTT.

Here the CDR3 DNA reads TGTGCAAGTCGCTTCAGACCTGCGGCCCCAGGGGTAGAACATGAAAAACTGTTTTTT. Translation gives CASRFRPAAPGVEHEKLFF. V and J are TRBV12-2 and TRBJ1-4; the table assigns TRBD1, which was not confirmed against the DNA. TRBV12-2 has pseudogene status. The CDR3 sequence is 19 residues long.

The count of this clone is one. The rearrangement links TRBV7-3 to TRBJ2-2; maybe TRBD2 (6 bases). In germline, CDR1 is SGHTA, CDR2 FQGTGA. The CDR3 sequence is 15 residues long. With 2 bases removed from V and 7 bases from J, the gap between germline ends came to 14 bases. The CDR3 reads CASSLGGSAGGELFF. The CDR3 nucleotides read TGTGCCAGCAGCTTAGGGGGGTCCGCTGGCGGGGAGCTGTTTTTT. The full variable domain, rest sourced from reference TRBV7-3 and TRBJ2-2, is GAGVSQTPSNKVTEKGKYVELRCDPISGHTALYWYRQSLGQGPEFLIYFQGTGAADDSGLPNDRFFAVRPEGSVSTLKIQRTERGDSAVYLCASSLGGSAGGELFFGEGSRLTVL.

The chain has TRBV18 and TRBJ2-7; 10 nucleotides align to TRBD2. J was trimmed by 7 bases and V by 0 bases; bases with no gene match: 6. The CDR3 is 15 amino acids. Germline-derived CDR1 and CDR2 are KGHSH and LQKENI. Here the CDR3 DNA reads TGTGCCAGCTCACCACCGCTAGCGGGAGTTGGTGAGCAGTACTTC. Protein product: CASSPPLAGVGEQYF.

This clone has a single count. The chain is built from TRBV3-1 (or the pseudogene TRBV3-2) and TRBJ1-4; D is unclear. Between the trimmed V and J ends, which lost 4 bases and 5 bases, there was a span of 14 bases. Germline V CDR1 and CDR2: LGHDT, YNNKEL (reference sequence). CDR3 length equals 15 residues. CDR3 sequence (DNA): TGTGCCAGCAGCCCCAACCCGGGTTCGAATGAAAAACTGTTTTTT. This translates into CASSPNPGSNEKLFF.

The V and J genes are TRBV7-2 and TRBJ2-4, with 8 positions matching TRBD1. V trimming: 4 bases; J trimming: 5 bases; junction bases outside the gene matches: 4. Germline loops: CDR1 SGHTA, CDR2 FQGNSA. This CDR3 has 14 residues. CDR3 DNA: TGTGCCAGCAGCTCGCAGGGGGCGCAAAACATTCAGTACTTC. This translates into CASSSQGAQNIQYF.